This T cell receptor (beta chain) was captured in a study of T cell repertoires in cytomegalovirus infection. TCRdb reanalysed the reads using MiXCR and keeps one entry per CDR3 protein. The sample has some 940,000 distinct CDR3 sequences, around 32% seen once; the top ten hold about an eighth. The CDR3 covers 15 residues. The V end was cut by 6 bases, the J end by 1 base, with 15 bases between. CDR1 and CDR2 (germline): MNHEY, SVGAGI. As to this clonotype: The antigen is undetermined.

Material: cultured CD8+ T cells from PBMCs, obtained from culture after CMV antigen stimulation. This clonotype originated in a human donor in good health (CMV status not recorded). Some clones in this sample may be carry-over from other donors' samples. The gene calls are TRBV6-5 and TRBJ1-1; D call uncertain. CDR3 DNA sequence: TGTGCCAGCAGCCCGGGAGGAGCTGAGAACACTGAAGCTTTCTTT. As protein: CASSPGGAENTEAFF.